This entry lists 12 T cell receptor beta chains sequenced from one sample in a study of T cells after yellow fever vaccination. TCRdb fed the 5' RACE reads into MiXCR, producing one record per CDR3 protein. This repertoire shows about 230,000 distinct CDR3 sequences, roughly 6.8% found once; its top ten account for approximately 1.1%. Sequenced material: CD4+ T cells sorted from PBMCs, taken on the day of the yellow fever booster vaccination. Source of these receptors: a man aged 30-40 years who received the YFV17D yellow fever vaccine.

The chain links TRBV3-1 to TRBJ2-7; D unresolved. The CDR3 runs 13 residues. The V gene lost 4 bases and the J gene lost 7 bases, with 14 bases spanning the gap. Germline V gene sequence: CDR1 LGHDT, CDR2 YNNKEL (reference sequence). CDR3 nucleotide sequence: TGTGCCAGCAGCCCCGACACCCTAGGGGAGCAGTACTTC. Translating it yields CASSPDTLGEQYF.

This clonotype was seen repeatedly, ten times or more. This chain links TRBV7-2 with TRBJ2-5; possible D gene TRBD2, 6 bases. This CDR3 is built from 14 residues. Germline V lookup: CDR1 SGHTA, CDR2 FQGNSA. The V and J ends lost 5 bases and 5 bases respectively, with 15 bases between them. CDR3 DNA sequence: TGTGCCAGCAGCCCCCCCGGGGCGGGGGAGACCCAGTACTTC. It is translated as CASSPPGAGETQYF.

In this sample, this clonotype turned up a few times. This chain connects TRBV18 to TRBJ2-1; D not certain. This CDR3 spans 13 amino acids. Looked up from germline, CDR1 is KGHSH and CDR2 is LQKENI. V was clipped by 4 bases and J by 7 bases, with 11 bases between them. The CDR3 DNA reads TGTGCCAGCTCACTCTTTACCAATAATGAGCAGTTCTTC. Its translation is CASSLFTNNEQFF.

This clonotype was detected only a few times. The chain uses TRBV7-2 and TRBJ2-3; 8 positions match TRBD2. The germline CDR1 and CDR2 sequences are SGHTA and FQGNSA. Trimming took 5 bases from V and 2 from J; bases not matched to a gene: 12. The CDR3 is 17 amino acids. The CDR3 here is CASSPTLGREATDTQYF. DNA for the CDR3: TGTGCCAGCAGCCCAACCCTGGGGCGGGAGGCCACAGATACGCAGTATTTT.

This clonotype was counted ten times or more. The chain couples TRBV20-1 to TRBJ2-3; TRBD2 aligns across 7 bases. Germline-derived CDR1 and CDR2 are DFQATT and SNEGSKA (reference sequence). The CDR3 spans 15 residues. V trimming: 3 bases; J trimming: 3 bases; junction bases outside the gene matches: 9. DNA of the CDR3: TGCAGTGCTAGGGTAGGCGGGAGAGATACAGATACGCAGTATTTT. Amino acid sequence: CSARVGGRDTDTQYF.

This chain joins TRBV25-1 and TRBJ2-7; D remains unclear. Germline lookup yields CDR1 MGHDK and CDR2 SYGVNS. V gave up 3 bases and J gave up 2 bases, with 11 bases separating them. This CDR3 comprises 14 residues. The CDR3 DNA reads TGTGCCAGCAGTGACCGATTTGCGACCTACGAGCAGTACTTC. Residues: CASSDRFATYEQYF.

This clonotype was observed at least ten times. Here the CDR3 DNA reads TGTGCCAGCAGTTCCTCCGTAGGGGAGACCCAGTACTTC. Encoded protein: CASSSSVGETQYF. The V gene is TRBV7-2, the J gene TRBJ2-5; no firm D call. V was shortened by 6 bases and J by 5 bases, with 13 bases between the two germline ends. This CDR3 spans 13 amino acids. Germline CDR1 and CDR2: SGHTA and FQGNSA.

V usage is TRBV7-2 and J usage is TRBJ2-7; D gene unclear. CDR1 SGHTA and CDR2 FQGNSA come from the germline V gene. This CDR3 spans 11 amino acids. Between the trimmed V and J ends, which lost 3 bases and 7 bases, there was a span of 7 bases. CDR3 sequence reads: CASSFAEEQYF. The CDR3 nucleotides read TGTGCCAGCAGCTTCGCCGAGGAGCAGTACTTC.

The genes are TRBV9 and TRBJ2-5; D gene ambiguous. Germline CDR1 and CDR2: SGDLS and YYNGEE. The germline V and J ends were trimmed by 0 bases and 1 base, with 4 bases remaining between them. This CDR3 spans 13 amino acids. CDR3 DNA sequence: TGTGCCAGCAGCGTAGACACCCAAGAGACCCAGTACTTC. The encoded protein is CASSVDTQETQYF.

The V and J genes are TRBV6-1 and TRBJ2-7; D is uncertain. CDR3 length equals 14 residues. V was shortened by 8 bases and J by 5 bases, with 19 bases between the two germline ends. Germline V lookup: CDR1 MNHNS, CDR2 SASEGT. The DNA of the CDR3 is TGTGCCAGCGAGCAAACGTCATCAGTAGACGAGCAGTACTTC. Translated: CASEQTSSVDEQYF.

The V gene is TRBV5-5, the J gene TRBJ2-1; D gene uncertain. The CDR3 length is 11 residues. Between the trimmed V and J ends, which lost 4 bases and 10 bases, there was a span of 9 bases. Germline loops: CDR1 SGHKS, CDR2 YYEKEE (reference sequence). This CDR3 is CASSGLIEQFF. Written as DNA, the CDR3 is TGTGCCAGCAGCGGCCTTATAGAGCAGTTCTTC.

The chain joins TRBV29-1 to TRBJ2-3, with 8 bases identical to TRBD1. CDR3 length equals 15 residues. CDR1 is SQVTM and CDR2 is ANQGSEA in the germline V gene. The V segment lost 2 bases and the J segment 2 bases; nucleotides outside the gene matches: 6. CDR3 protein: CSVEPGQALTDTQYF. The CDR3 bases are TGCAGCGTTGAACCGGGACAGGCTCTCACAGATACGCAGTATTTT.